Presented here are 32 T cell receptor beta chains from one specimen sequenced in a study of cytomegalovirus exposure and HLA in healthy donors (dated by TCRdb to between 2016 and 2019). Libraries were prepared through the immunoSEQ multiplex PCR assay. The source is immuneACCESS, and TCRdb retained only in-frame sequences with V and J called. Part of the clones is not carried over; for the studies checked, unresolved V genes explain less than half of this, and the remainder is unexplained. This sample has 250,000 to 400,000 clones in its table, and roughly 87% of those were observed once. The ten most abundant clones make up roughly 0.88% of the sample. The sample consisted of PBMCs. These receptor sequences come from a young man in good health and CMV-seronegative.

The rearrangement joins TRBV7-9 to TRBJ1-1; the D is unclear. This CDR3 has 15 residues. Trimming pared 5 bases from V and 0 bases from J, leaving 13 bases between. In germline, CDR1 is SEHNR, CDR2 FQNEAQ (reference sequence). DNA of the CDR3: TGTGCCAGCAGCCGCCAGACAAGCATGAACACTGAAGCTTTCTTT. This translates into CASSRQTSMNTEAFF.

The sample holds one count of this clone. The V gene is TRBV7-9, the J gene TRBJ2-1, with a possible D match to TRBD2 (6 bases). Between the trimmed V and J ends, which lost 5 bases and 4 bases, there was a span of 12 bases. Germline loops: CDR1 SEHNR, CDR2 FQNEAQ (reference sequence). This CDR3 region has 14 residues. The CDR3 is CASSNGGPYNEQFF. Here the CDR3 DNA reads TGTGCCAGCAGCAACGGGGGACCTTACAATGAGCAGTTCTTC.

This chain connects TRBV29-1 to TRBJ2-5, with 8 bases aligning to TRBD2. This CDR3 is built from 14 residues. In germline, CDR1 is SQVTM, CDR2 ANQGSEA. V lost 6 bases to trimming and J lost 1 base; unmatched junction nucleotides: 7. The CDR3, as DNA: TGCAGCGTCATTAGCGGGGAAACCCAAGAGACCCAGTACTTC. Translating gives CSVISGETQETQYF.

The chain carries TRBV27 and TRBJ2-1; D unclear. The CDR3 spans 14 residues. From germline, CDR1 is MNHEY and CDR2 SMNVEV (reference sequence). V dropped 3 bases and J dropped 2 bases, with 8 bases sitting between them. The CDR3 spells CASSLGRAYNEQFF. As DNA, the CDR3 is TGTGCCAGCAGTTTGGGCAGAGCCTACAATGAGCAGTTCTTC.

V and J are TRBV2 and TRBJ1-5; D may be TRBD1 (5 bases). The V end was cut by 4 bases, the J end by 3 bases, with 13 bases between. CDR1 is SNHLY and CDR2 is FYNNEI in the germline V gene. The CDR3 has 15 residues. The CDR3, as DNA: TGTGCCAGCAGTGTGGGGGGAGTGGACAATCAGCCCCAGCATTTT. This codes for CASSVGGVDNQPQHF.

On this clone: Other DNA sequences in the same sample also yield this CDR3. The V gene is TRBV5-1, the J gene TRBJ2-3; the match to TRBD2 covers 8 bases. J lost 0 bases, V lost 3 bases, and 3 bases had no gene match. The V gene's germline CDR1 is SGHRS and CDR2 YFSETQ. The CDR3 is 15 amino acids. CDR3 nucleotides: TGCGCCAGCAGCTCGTTAGCGGGGAGCACAGATACGCAGTATTTT. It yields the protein CASSSLAGSTDTQYF.

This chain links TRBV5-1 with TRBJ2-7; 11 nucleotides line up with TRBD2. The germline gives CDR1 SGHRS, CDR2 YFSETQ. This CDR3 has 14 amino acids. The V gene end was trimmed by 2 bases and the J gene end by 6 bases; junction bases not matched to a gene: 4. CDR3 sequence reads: CASSLLAGESEQYF. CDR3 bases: TGCGCCAGCAGCTTACTAGCGGGGGAATCCGAGCAGTACTTC.

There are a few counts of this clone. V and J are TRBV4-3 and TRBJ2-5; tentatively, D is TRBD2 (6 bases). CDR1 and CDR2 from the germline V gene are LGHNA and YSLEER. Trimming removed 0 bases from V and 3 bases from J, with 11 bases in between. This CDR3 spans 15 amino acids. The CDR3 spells CASSQDPGGEETQYF. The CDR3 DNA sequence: TGCGCCAGCAGCCAAGATCCCGGGGGTGAAGAGACCCAGTACTTC.

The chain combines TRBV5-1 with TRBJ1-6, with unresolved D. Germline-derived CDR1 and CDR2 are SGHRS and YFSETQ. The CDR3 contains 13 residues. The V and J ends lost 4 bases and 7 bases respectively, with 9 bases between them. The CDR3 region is CASSRGVNSPLHF. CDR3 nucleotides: TGCGCCAGCAGCCGGGGTGTGAATTCACCCCTCCACTTT.

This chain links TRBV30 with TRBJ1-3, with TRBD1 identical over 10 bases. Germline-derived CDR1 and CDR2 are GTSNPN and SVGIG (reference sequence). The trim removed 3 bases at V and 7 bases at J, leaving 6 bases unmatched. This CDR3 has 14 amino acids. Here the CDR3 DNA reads TGTGCCTGGAGGGGGGACAGGGGTAGTAACACCATATATTTT. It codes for CAWRGDRGSNTIYF.

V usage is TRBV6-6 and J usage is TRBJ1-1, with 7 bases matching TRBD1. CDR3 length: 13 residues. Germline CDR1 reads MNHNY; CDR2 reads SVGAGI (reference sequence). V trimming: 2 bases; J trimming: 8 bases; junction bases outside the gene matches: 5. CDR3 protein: CASSYGGTAEAFF. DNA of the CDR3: TGTGCCAGCAGTTACGGGGGGACAGCCGAAGCTTTCTTT.

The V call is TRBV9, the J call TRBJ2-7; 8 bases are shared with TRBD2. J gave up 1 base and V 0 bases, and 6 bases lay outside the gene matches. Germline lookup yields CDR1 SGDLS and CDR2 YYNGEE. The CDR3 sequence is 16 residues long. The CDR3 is CASSVGSAGGSYEQYF. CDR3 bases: TGTGCCAGCAGCGTAGGCTCGGCGGGGGGATCCTACGAGCAGTACTTC.

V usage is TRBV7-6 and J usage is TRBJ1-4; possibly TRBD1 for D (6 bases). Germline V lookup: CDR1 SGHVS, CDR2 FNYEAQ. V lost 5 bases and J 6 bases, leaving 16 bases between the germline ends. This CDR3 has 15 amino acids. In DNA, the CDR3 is TGTGCCAGCAGCGCTTCAGGGGCCGATGATGAAAAACTGTTTTTT. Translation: CASSASGADDEKLFF.

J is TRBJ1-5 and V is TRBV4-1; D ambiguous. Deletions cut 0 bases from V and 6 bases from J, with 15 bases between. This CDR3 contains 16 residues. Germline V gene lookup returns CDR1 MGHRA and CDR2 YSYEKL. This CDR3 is CASSQDYLSEGQPQHF. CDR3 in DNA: TGCGCCAGCAGCCAAGATTACCTTTCAGAGGGTCAGCCCCAGCATTTT.

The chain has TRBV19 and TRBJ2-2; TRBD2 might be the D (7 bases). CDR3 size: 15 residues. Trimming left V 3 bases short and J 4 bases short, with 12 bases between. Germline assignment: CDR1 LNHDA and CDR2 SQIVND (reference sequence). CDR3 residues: CASSISGGLTGELFF. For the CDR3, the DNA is TGTGCCAGTAGTATTTCGGGGGGCCTCACCGGGGAGCTGTTTTTT.

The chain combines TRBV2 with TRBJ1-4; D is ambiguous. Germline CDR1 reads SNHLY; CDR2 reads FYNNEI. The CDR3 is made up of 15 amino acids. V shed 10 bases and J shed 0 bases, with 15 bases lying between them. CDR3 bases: TGTGCCATCCTGGCAGGTCTCGCAACTAATGAAAAACTGTTTTTT. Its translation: CAILAGLATNEKLFF.

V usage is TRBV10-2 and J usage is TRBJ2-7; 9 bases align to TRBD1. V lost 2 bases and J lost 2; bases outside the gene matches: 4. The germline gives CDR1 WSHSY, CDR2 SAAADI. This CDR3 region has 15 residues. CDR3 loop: CASSEQGQGAYEQYF. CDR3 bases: TGCGCCAGCAGTGAGCAGGGACAGGGTGCCTACGAGCAGTACTTC.

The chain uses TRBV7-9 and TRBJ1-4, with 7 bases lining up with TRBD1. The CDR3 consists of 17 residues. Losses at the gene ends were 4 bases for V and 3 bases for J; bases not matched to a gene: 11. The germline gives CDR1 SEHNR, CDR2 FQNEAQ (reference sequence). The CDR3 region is CASSSGRGQPANEKLFF. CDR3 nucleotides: TGTGCCAGCAGCTCCGGCCGGGGACAGCCGGCTAATGAAAAACTGTTTTTT.

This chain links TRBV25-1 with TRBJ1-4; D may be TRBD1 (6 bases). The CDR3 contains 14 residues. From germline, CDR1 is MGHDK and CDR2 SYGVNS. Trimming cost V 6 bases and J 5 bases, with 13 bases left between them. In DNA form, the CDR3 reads TGTGCCAGCAGGCAGGGGTTATTGAATGAAAAACTGTTTTTT. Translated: CASRQGLLNEKLFF.

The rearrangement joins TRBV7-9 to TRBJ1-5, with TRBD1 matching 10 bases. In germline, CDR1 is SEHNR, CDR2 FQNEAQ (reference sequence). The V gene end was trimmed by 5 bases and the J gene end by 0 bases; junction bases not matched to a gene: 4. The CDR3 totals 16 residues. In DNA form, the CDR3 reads TGTGCCAGCAGCCCCGGGACAGGGGATAGCAATCAGCCCCAGCATTTT. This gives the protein CASSPGTGDSNQPQHF.

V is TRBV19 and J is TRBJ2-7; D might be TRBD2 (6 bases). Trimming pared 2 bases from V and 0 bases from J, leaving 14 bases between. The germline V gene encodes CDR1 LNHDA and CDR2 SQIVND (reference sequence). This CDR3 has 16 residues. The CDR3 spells CASSISQWGDSYEQYF. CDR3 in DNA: TGTGCCAGTAGTATATCCCAGTGGGGGGACTCCTACGAGCAGTACTTC.

CDR3 in amino acids: CASRRTGQGSGEAFF. DNA of the CDR3: TGTGCCAGCAGGCGTACGGGACAGGGTTCCGGAGAAGCTTTCTTT. This chain uses TRBV27 with TRBJ1-1, with 9 nucleotides matching TRBD1. Germline CDR1 reads MNHEY; CDR2 reads SMNVEV (reference sequence). The J segment lost 8 bases and the V segment lost 6 bases, leaving 13 bases of the junction unmatched. The CDR3 runs to 15 residues.

The CDR3 reads CASGLVWGTGGLESNQPQHF. CDR3 nucleotide sequence: TGTGCTAGTGGTTTGGTTTGGGGGACAGGGGGCCTCGAGAGCAATCAGCCCCAGCATTTT. This chain joins TRBV12-5 and TRBJ1-5; 12 nucleotides agree with TRBD1. Germline loops: CDR1 LGHNT, CDR2 FRNRAP. The V segment lost 0 bases and the J segment 1 base; nucleotides outside the gene matches: 10. The CDR3 is 20 residues long. The full variable domain, completed using reference TRBV12-5 and TRBJ1-5, is DARVTQTPRHKVTEMGQEVTMRCQPILGHNTVFWYRQTMMQGLELLAYFRNRAPLDDSGMPKDRFSAEMPDATLATLKIQPSEPRDSAVYFCASGLVWGTGGLESNQPQHFGDGTRLSIL.

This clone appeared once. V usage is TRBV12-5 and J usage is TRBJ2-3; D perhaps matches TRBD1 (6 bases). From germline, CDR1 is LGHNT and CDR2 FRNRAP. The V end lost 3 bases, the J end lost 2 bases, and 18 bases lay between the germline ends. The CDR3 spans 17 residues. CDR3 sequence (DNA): TGTGCTAGTGGTTTACAACTGACAGGTCGGTCCACAGATACGCAGTATTTT. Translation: CASGLQLTGRSTDTQYF.

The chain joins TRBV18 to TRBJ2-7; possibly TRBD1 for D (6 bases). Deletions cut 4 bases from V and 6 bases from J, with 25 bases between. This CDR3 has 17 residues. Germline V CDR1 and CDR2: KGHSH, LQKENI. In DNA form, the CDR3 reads TGTGCCAGCTCACTGTTGCCCGCACAGGGCCCTGGGGGCGAGCAGTACTTC. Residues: CASSLLPAQGPGGEQYF. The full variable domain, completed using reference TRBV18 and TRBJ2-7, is NAGVMQNPRHLVRRRGQEARLRCSPMKGHSHVYWYRQLPEEGLKFMVYLQKENIIDESGMPKERFSAEFPKEGPSILRIQQVVRGDSAAYFCASSLLPAQGPGGEQYFGPGTRLTVT.

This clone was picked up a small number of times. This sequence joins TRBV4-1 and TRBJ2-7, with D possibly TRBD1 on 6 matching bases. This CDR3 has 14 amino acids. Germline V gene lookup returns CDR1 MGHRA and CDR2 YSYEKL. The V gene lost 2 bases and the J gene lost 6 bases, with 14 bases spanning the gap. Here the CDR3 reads CASSQSTTGFEQYF. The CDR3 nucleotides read TGCGCCAGCAGCCAATCAACTACAGGGTTCGAGCAGTACTTC.

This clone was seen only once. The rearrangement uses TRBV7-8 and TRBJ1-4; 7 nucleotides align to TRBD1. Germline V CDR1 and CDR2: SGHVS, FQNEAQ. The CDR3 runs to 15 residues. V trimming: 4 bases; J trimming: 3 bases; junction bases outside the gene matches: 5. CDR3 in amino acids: CASSSEGASNEKLFF. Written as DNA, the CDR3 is TGTGCCAGCAGCTCCGAGGGGGCGTCTAATGAAAAACTGTTTTTT.

CDR3 in DNA: TGTGCCAGCAGCCCCACTAGCGAAAGCACAGATACGCAGTATTTT. It specifies CASSPTSESTDTQYF. This chain uses TRBV5-6 with TRBJ2-3; 7 bases are shared with TRBD2. The CDR3 contains 15 residues. V gave up 4 bases and J gave up 0 bases; unmatched junction bases: 5. Germline V gene sequence: CDR1 SGHDT, CDR2 YYEEEE.

The CDR3 DNA follows: TGTGCCAGCAGTGGACGGACAGGTGCAGGGTCAGAGACCCAGTACTTC. Protein: CASSGRTGAGSETQYF. V is TRBV6-1 and J is TRBJ2-5, with 7 nucleotides matching TRBD1. Losses at the gene ends were 4 bases for V and 4 bases for J; bases not matched to a gene: 12. There are 16 residues in the CDR3. Looked up from germline, CDR1 is MNHNS and CDR2 is SASEGT.

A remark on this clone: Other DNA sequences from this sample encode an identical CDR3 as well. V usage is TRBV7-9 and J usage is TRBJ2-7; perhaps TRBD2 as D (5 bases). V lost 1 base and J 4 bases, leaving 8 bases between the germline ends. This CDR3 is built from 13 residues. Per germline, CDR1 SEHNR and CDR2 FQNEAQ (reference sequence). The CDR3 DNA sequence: TGTGCCAGCAGCTTAGTCGGAGGTTACGAGCAGTACTTC. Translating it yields CASSLVGGYEQYF.

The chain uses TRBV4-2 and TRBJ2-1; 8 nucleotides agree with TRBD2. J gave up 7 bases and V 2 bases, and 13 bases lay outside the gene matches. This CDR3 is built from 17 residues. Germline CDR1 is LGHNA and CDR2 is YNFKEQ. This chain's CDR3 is CASSQFPLTGGPNEQFF. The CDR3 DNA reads TGTGCCAGCAGCCAATTCCCCCTTACGGGGGGGCCTAATGAGCAGTTCTTC.

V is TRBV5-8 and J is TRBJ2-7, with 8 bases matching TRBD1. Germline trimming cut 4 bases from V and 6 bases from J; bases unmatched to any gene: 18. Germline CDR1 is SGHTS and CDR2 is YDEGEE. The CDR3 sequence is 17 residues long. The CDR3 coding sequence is TGTGCCAGCAGCCCGGACAGGGTCCAAACTCTTTCGGGCGAGCAGTACTTC. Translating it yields CASSPDRVQTLSGEQYF. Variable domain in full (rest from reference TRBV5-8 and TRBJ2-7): EAGVTQSPTHLIKTRGQQATLRCSPISGHTSVYWYQQALGLGLQFLLWYDEGEERNRGNFPPRFSGRQFPNYSSELNVNALELEDSALYLCASSPDRVQTLSGEQYFGPGTRLTVT.